This is a list of T cell receptor beta chains from one sample in a study of HIV-infected children after antiretroviral therapy interruption. TCRdb redid the calling of the 3' RACE reads with MiXCR, one entry per CDR3 protein. Of about 89,000 distinct CDR3 sequences in the sample, roughly 6.4% were seen once. The specimen was CD45RA+ CD4+ T cells from PBMCs, pooled from several time points, collected from a donor given antiretroviral therapy, either interrupted or continuous. The receptors come from a pool of human donors with HIV. Each CDR3 is given with its conserved first and last residue. Fields, in order: V gene, J gene, CDR3 protein.

>TRBV12-3/TRBV12-4|TRBJ2-7
CASSLARAYEQYF
>TRBV12-3/TRBV12-4|TRBJ2-1
CASSLGSFRNEQFF
>TRBV5-1|TRBJ2-7
CASSVGTHEQYF
>TRBV6-1|TRBJ1-1
CASSRMNTEAFF
>TRBV14|TRBJ2-3
CASSLHKPGTDTQYF
>TRBV5-1|TRBJ1-5
CASSPGADNQPQHF
>TRBV19|TRBJ2-7
CASNPGQGSEQYF
>TRBV4-1|TRBJ2-4
CASSQEGTGNVQYF
>TRBV20-1|TRBJ2-7
CSAAGQMYEQYF
>TRBV10-3|TRBJ1-2
CAISYSALYGYTF
>TRBV10-3|TRBJ2-7
CAISPTAATYEQYF
>TRBV9|TRBJ1-1
CASSFRLSPGGGMNTEAFF
>TRBV27|TRBJ2-1
CASSLRGGGGEQFF
>TRBV14|TRBJ1-1
CASSRSLNTEAFF
>TRBV5-4|TRBJ1-1
CASSLGRGDTEAFF
>TRBV5-1|TRBJ2-1
CASSVLAGGYNEQFF
>TRBV7-2|TRBJ2-5
CASSLNAPGGETQYF
>TRBV20-1|TRBJ2-7
CSAREPRWGDEQYF
>TRBV5-4|TRBJ2-7
CASSPQGPYEQYF
>TRBV6-6|TRBJ1-1
CASSYRGQGTGTEAFF
>TRBV14|TRBJ2-3
CASSQGQRNTDTQYF
>TRBV20-1|TRBJ2-5
CSAAAGTSIGTQYF
>TRBV9|TRBJ2-5
CASSPWGGEETQYF
>TRBV29-1|TRBJ1-1
CSVNRDSASLTEAFF
>TRBV28|TRBJ1-2
CASSPRGRNYGYTF
>TRBV28|TRBJ2-2
CASSQQEFRDPGELFF
>TRBV13|TRBJ1-1
CASSPIWAELNTEAFF
>TRBV7-9|TRBJ1-1
CASNNRDKNTEAFF
>TRBV11-2|TRBJ2-7
CASSFLGGIREQYF
>TRBV10-2|TRBJ1-5
CASKVFSNQPQHF
>TRBV3-1|TRBJ2-7
CASSRFERVSYEQYF
>TRBV5-4|TRBJ2-2
CASSLDRGTGELFF
>TRBV5-5|TRBJ1-2
CASSRDSVYGYTF
>TRBV12-3/TRBV12-4|TRBJ2-5
CASSLAWETQYF
>TRBV19|TRBJ2-5
CASSTGQGAVQYF
>TRBV23-1|TRBJ2-3
CASSQGGLYTDTQYF
>TRBV28|TRBJ2-3
CASSLRFKAVTDTQYF
>TRBV30|TRBJ1-1
CAWSKTGTVNTEAFF
>TRBV10-3|TRBJ2-2
CAVQGPSTGELFF
>TRBV7-2|TRBJ2-7
CASSPGTVESYEQYF
>TRBV30|TRBJ2-7
CAWRGSGSGRGYEQYF
>TRBV9|TRBJ1-2
CASSRGTAQLHNYGYTF
>TRBV11-2|TRBJ2-1
CASSLGLGNEQFF
>TRBV12-3/TRBV12-4|TRBJ2-7
CASRDGQGAYEQYF
>TRBV27|TRBJ2-5
CASSARLAGNSWGETQYF
>TRBV6-6|TRBJ1-4
CASSYSSRGSGKLFF
>TRBV7-2|TRBJ2-7
CASSPLRGGSGEQYF
>TRBV12-3/TRBV12-4|TRBJ1-2
CASSPGQPFRAGYTF
>TRBV20-1|TRBJ1-4
CSAKGAGAMANEKLFF
>TRBV7-3|TRBJ2-3
CASSPRLDYAGRTDTQYF
>TRBV20-1|TRBJ2-7
CSARGLGYEQYF
>TRBV4-1|TRBJ1-3
CASSQIDSPPGNTIYF
>TRBV5-1|TRBJ1-4
CASSFTGTGEEKLFF
>TRBV19|TRBJ1-5
CASSVRGSSNQPQHF
>TRBV25-1|TRBJ2-7
CASSGAYRNEQYF
>TRBV20-1|TRBJ2-3
CSASRQGPVDTQYF
>TRBV2|TRBJ2-7
CASSEGTQQQGDFYEQYF